This TCR beta chain was captured by sequencing in a study of coeliac disease. The repertoire was sequenced with immunoSEQ multiplex PCR; TCRdb's copy has only in-frame clones and lacks some. The sample yields 3,000 to 3,500 clones, around 60% seen once. This clone was seen only a few times. The CDR3 loop spans 13 amino acids. V shed 7 bases and J 7 bases; nucleotides not matched to a gene: 4. Germline V gives CDR1 SNHLY, CDR2 FYNNEI. One frozen 500,000-cell aliquot per fraction was sequenced. V usage is TRBV2 and J usage is TRBJ1-6; 7 bases are shared with TRBD1. This TCR was sampled from a woman between 45 and 65 years old without celiac disease. Material for sequencing was lymphocytes from the gut lamina propria. The CDR3 sequence is CASILGQNSPLHF. As DNA, the CDR3 is TGTGCCAGCATCCTGGGACAGAATTCACCCCTCCACTTT.